This passage covers 3 T cell receptor beta chains from one sample sequenced in a study of early T cells in non-severe SARS-CoV-2 infection. Each CDR3 protein is one row after TCRdb ran MiXCR on the 5' RACE reads. The table lists tens of thousands of distinct CDR3 sequences, 4.5% to 6.5% of them singletons. The sample was whole blood. These receptors all stem from an adult who was a healthcare worker with PCR-confirmed SARS-CoV-2 infection or an uninfected control (not recorded which).

This clonotype occurred a few times. This chain uses TRBV16 with TRBJ2-1; TRBD2 aligns across 10 bases. CDR3 length: 13 amino acids. The junction had 2 bases not matched to a gene; V was cut back by 3 bases and J by 9 bases. CDR1 and CDR2 (germline): KGHSY, FQNENV. CDR3 amino acids: CASSQLAGAEQFF. In nucleotides, the CDR3 is TGTGCCAGCAGCCAGCTAGCGGGAGCTGAGCAGTTCTTC.

This clonotype was found many times. The chain recombines TRBV27 with TRBJ2-3; D is undetermined. The CDR3 sequence is 13 residues long. Trimming removed 8 bases at V and 4 bases at J, with 13 bases between. Germline loops: CDR1 MNHEY, CDR2 SMNVEV (reference sequence). The CDR3 region has the DNA TGTGCCAGCTGCCGGACCCGGGCAGATACGCAGTATTTT. It encodes CASCRTRADTQYF.

This clonotype was seen a few times. The chain joins TRBV20-1 to TRBJ2-7; D is uncertain. CDR1 and CDR2 (germline): DFQATT, SNEGSKA (reference sequence). Trimming took 1 base from V and 6 from J, leaving 10 bases between them. The CDR3 covers 12 residues. CDR3 sequence: CSARVGPGEQYF. In DNA, the CDR3 is TGCAGTGCTAGAGTGGGCCCGGGCGAGCAGTACTTC.